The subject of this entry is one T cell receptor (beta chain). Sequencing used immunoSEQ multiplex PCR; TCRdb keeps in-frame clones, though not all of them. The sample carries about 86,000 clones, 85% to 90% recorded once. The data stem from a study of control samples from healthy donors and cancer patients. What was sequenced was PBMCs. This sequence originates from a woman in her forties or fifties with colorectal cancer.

The CDR3 bases are TGTGCCACGGGGCAGAACACCGGGGAGCTGTTTTTT. This gives the protein CATGQNTGELFF. The chain links TRBV12-3 or TRBV12-4 to TRBJ2-2, with D perhaps given as TRBD1 or TRBD2 (5 bases each). The CDR3 runs to 12 residues. V lost 10 bases to trimming and J lost 1 base, with 7 bases between them.